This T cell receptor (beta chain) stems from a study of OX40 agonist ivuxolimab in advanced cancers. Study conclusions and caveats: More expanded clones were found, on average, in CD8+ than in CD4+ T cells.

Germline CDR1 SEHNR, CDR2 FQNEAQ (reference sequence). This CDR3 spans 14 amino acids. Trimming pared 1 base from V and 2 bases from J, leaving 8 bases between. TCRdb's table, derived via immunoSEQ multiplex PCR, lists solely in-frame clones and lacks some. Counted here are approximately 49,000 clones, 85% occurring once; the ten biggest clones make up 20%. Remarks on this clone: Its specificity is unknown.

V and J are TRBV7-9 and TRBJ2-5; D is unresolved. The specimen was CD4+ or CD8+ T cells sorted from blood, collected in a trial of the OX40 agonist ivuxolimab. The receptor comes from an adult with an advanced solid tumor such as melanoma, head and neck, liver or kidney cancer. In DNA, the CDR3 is TGTGCCAGCAGCTTAGAGCTACGACAAGAGACCCAGTACTTC. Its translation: CASSLELRQETQYF.